This is a list of T cell receptor beta chains from one sample in a study of T cells in Graves' hyperthyroidism and ophthalmopathy. TCRdb re-called the multiplex PCR reads with MiXCR, one entry per CDR3 protein. This sample has approximately 600,000 distinct CDR3 sequences, with under 20% found just once. The sequenced sample was blood. Receptor source: a woman in her twenties or thirties with Graves' hyperthyroidism. Both conserved end residues are part of each CDR3. The D gene is left open where the match is weak. A row's size may be missing; if present it is once, few, many or a size class.

v_call	clone_size	j_call	d_call	cdr3_aa	cdr3_nt
TRBV6-2/TRBV6-3	many	TRBJ1-1	NA	CASSSGTKNTEAFF	TGTGCCAGCAGTTCCGGGACAAAGAACACTGAAGCTTTCTTT
TRBV20-1	NA	TRBJ2-7	NA	CSALSGTASYEQYF	TGCAGTGCTCTCTCCGGGACGGCTTCCTACGAGCAGTACTTC
TRBV11-2	many	TRBJ1-6	TRBD1	CASSFNRGDSPLHF	TGTGCCAGCAGCTTCAACAGGGGGGATTCACCCCTCCACTTT
TRBV19	NA	TRBJ2-1	TRBD2	CASSIGAGGPGNEQFF	TGTGCCAGTAGTATTGGGGCGGGAGGGCCGGGCAATGAGCAGTTCTTC
TRBV15	few	TRBJ2-5	NA	CATIYLETQYF	TGTGCCACCATTTATCTAGAGACCCAGTACTTC
TRBV3-1	few	TRBJ2-5	NA	CASSQLRQGETQYF	TGTGCCAGCAGCCAACTCCGACAAGGCGAGACCCAGTACTTC
TRBV5-1	few	TRBJ1-6	NA	CASSLESGGAPLHF	TGCGCCAGCAGCTTGGAGTCTGGGGGGGCCCCCCTCCACTTT
TRBV18	NA	TRBJ2-3	NA	CASSPGGTSTDTQYF	TGTGCCAGCTCACCAGGCGGGACTAGCACAGATACGCAGTATTTT
TRBV6-5	few	TRBJ2-7	TRBD1	CASSYLFGTGRYEQYF	TGTGCCAGCAGTTACCTTTTCGGGACAGGGAGGTACGAGCAGTACTTC
TRBV5-1	many	TRBJ2-7	TRBD1	CASSHPPRTGKLYEQYF	TGCGCCAGCAGCCACCCCCCACGGACAGGGAAACTCTACGAGCAGTACTTC
TRBV2	many	TRBJ1-6	NA	CASSVEGGNNSPLHF	TGTGCCAGCAGTGTCGAAGGGGGAAATAATTCACCCCTCCACTTT
TRBV6-1	few	TRBJ2-7	TRBD1	CASNRLGTGRHEQYF	TGTGCCAGCAACCGCCTCGGGACAGGGAGACACGAGCAGTACTTC
TRBV18	many	TRBJ1-1	NA	CASSELRGLDTEAFF	TGTGCCAGCTCAGAACTGAGGGGGTTGGACACTGAAGCTTTCTTT
TRBV7-9	many	TRBJ2-1	TRBD2	CASSLPEDSGNYEQFF	TGTGCCAGCAGCTTACCCGAAGATAGCGGGAACTATGAGCAGTTCTTC
TRBV11-3	NA	TRBJ2-1	NA	CASSPARDTIEQFF	TGTGCCAGCAGCCCCGCCCGCGATACAATTGAGCAGTTCTTC
TRBV28	NA	TRBJ1-6	TRBD1	CASSYIHGTGNNSPLHF	TGTGCCAGCAGTTACATTCACGGGACAGGCAATAATTCACCCCTCCACTTT
TRBV7-9	NA	TRBJ2-3	TRBD2	CASTRRAGVQDTQYF	TGTGCCAGCACCCGTCGAGCGGGAGTGCAAGATACGCAGTATTTT
TRBV7-2	many	TRBJ1-4	NA	CASSLENGGKLFF	TGTGCCAGCAGCTTAGAAAACGGCGGAAAACTGTTTTTT
TRBV20-1	few	TRBJ1-6	NA	CSANHGTQNSPLHF	TGCAGTGCTAACCACGGGACACAGAATTCACCCCTCCACTTT
TRBV6-1	few	TRBJ2-1	NA	CASSAVLAPSYNEQFF	TGTGCCAGCAGTGCCGTCCTAGCGCCCTCCTACAATGAGCAGTTCTTC
TRBV2	many	TRBJ2-7	NA	CASRWGYEQYF	TGTGCCAGCAGGTGGGGCTACGAGCAGTACTTC
TRBV5-8	NA	TRBJ2-3	NA	CASSPGGRGYTQYF	TGTGCCAGCAGCCCTGGAGGTCGGGGGTATACGCAGTATTTT
TRBV5-6	many	TRBJ2-5	TRBD2	CASLLAGGPETQYF	TGTGCCAGCCTACTAGCGGGAGGGCCAGAGACCCAGTACTTC
TRBV12-3/TRBV12-4	many	TRBJ1-1	NA	CASSFRTTNTEAFF	TGTGCCAGCAGTTTTAGAACAACGAACACTGAAGCTTTCTTT